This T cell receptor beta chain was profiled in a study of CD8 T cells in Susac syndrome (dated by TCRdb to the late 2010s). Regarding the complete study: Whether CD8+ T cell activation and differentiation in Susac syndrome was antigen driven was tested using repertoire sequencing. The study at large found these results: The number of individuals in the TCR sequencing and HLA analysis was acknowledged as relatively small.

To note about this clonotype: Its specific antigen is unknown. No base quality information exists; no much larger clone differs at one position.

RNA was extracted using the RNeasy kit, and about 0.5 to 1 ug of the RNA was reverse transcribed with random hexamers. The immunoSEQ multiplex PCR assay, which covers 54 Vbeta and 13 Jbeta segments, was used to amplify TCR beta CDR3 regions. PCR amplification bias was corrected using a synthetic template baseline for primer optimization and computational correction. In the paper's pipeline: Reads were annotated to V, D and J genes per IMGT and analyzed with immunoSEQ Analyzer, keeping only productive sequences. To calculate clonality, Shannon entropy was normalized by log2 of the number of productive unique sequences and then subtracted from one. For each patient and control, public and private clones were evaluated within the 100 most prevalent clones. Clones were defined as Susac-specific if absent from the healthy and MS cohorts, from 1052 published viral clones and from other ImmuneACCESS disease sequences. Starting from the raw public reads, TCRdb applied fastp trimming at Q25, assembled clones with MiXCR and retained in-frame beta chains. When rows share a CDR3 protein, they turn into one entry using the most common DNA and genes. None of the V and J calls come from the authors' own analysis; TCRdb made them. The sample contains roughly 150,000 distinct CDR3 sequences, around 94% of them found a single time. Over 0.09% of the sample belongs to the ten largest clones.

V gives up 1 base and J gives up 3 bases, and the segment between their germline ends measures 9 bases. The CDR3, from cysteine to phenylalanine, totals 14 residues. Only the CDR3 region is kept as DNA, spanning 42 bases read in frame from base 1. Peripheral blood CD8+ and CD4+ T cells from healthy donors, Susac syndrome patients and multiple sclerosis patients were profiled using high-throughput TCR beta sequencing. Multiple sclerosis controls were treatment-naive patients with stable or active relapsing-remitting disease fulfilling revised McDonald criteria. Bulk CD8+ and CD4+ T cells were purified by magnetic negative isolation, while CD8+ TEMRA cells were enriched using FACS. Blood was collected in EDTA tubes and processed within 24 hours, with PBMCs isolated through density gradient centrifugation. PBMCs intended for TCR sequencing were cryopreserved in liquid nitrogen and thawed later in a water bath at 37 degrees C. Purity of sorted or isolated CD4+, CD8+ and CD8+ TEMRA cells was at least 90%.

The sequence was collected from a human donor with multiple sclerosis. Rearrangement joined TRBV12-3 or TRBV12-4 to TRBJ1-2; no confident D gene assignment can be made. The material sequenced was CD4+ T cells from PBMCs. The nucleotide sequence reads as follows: TGTGCCAGCAGTTTAGGTGGCCGTGACTATGGCTACACCTTC. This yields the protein CASSLGGRDYGYTF.